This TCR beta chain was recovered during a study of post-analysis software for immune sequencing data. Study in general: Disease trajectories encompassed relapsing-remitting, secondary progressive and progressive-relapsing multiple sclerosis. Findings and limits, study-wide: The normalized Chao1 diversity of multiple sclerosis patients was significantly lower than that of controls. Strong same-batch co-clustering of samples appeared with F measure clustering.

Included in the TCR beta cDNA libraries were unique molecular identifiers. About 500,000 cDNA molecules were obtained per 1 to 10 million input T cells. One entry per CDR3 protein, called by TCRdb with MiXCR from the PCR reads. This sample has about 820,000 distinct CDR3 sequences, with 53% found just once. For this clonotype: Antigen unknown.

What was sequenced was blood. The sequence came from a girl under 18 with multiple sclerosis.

The CDR3 sequence is CASSVGTGNEQFF. The CDR3 DNA reads TGTGCCAGCAGCGTAGGAACAGGGAATGAGCAGTTCTTC. The chain uses TRBV9 and TRBJ2-1, with a tentative D call TRBD1 (6 bases). V lost 0 bases and J 7 bases, leaving 8 bases between the germline ends. CDR1 and CDR2 (germline): SGDLS, YYNGEE. The CDR3 is 13 amino acids.